This T cell receptor beta chain was observed in a study of Ad26.COV2.S vaccination and SARS-CoV-2 variants. Broader study findings: Breadth of non-spike TCRs did not differ between vaccinees and placebo recipients. It was vaccine recipients, not placebo recipients, who had the higher spike-specific TCR breadth.

As to this clone: Its antigen is currently unknown.

The CDR3 is 15 residues long. V shed 0 bases, J shed 4 bases, and the junction held 5 bases outside the gene matches. Germline-derived CDR1 and CDR2 are SGDLS and YYNGEE. Profiling relied on immunoSEQ multiplex PCR, and the TCRdb table lists in-frame clones only, not all of them. The sample has about 400,000 clones; around 89% are singletons. Treatment reported: approximately 18 received Ad26.COV2.S at low or high dose, single or two shots; about 5 received placebo; per-sample allocation not given. The study sampled participants on day 63 after the first vaccine or placebo injection. Based in Boston, the donor was an adult of 18-55 years. The vaccine delivered Wuhan-strain SARS-CoV-2 spike through an Ad26 vector.

Material: peripheral blood, obtained in a trial of Ad26.COV2.S vaccine versus placebo. V gene TRBV9 combines with J gene TRBJ2-7; 9 bases line up with TRBD2. The TCR sequence derives from a person aged 18-65 years who received the Ad26.COV2.S COVID-19 vaccine or a placebo. CDR3 sequence: CASSVGDSGRYEQYF. The DNA for the CDR3 is TGTGCCAGCAGCGTAGGGGATAGCGGGAGATACGAGCAGTACTTC.